The 23 T cell receptor beta chains listed next were all sequenced from one sample in a study of cytomegalovirus exposure and HLA in healthy donors. Produced via immunoSEQ multiplex PCR; TCRdb's table is partial and in-frame only. The sample consists of 150,000 to 200,000 clones, about 89% of them appearing once. The specimen was PBMCs. These TCRs come from a woman under 30 in good health and CMV-seropositive.

About this clone: At one end, the junction sequence differs from germline, possibly due to a read error. The V gene is TRBV7-9, the J gene TRBJ2-7, with TRBD2 matching 9 bases. This CDR3 is 17 amino acids long. Germline lookup yields CDR1 SEHNR and CDR2 FQNEAQ (reference sequence). The CDR3 DNA reads TGTGCCAGCAGCCTAGCATCGTCGGGACTAGCATCGGGCGAGCAGTACTTC. Translation: CASSLASSGLASGEQYF.

This clone was observed once. The chain carries TRBV27 and TRBJ2-7; 10 bases line up with TRBD2. The CDR3 sequence is 14 residues long. Germline trimming cut 6 bases from V and 0 bases from J; bases unmatched to any gene: 2. Germline CDR1 reads MNHEY; CDR2 reads SMNVEV (reference sequence). This CDR3 is CASRLAGSSYEQYF. For the CDR3, the DNA is TGTGCCAGCAGACTAGCGGGGAGCTCCTACGAGCAGTACTTC.

This clone was counted between two and nine times. The chain has TRBV2 and TRBJ1-6, with D uncertain. The V end was cut by 8 bases, the J end by 9 bases, with 8 bases between. This CDR3 comprises 11 residues. Per germline, CDR1 SNHLY and CDR2 FYNNEI. The CDR3 DNA is TGTGCCAGCCGTGGACTTTCACCCCTCCACTTT. Translation: CASRGLSPLHF.

The CDR3: CASSMGTGSNQPQHF. The CDR3 bases are TGTGCCAGTAGTATGGGGACAGGTAGCAATCAGCCCCAGCATTTT. The gene calls are TRBV19 and TRBJ1-5, with 8 bases identical to TRBD1. The CDR3 is 15 residues long. Trimming at V came to 3 bases and at J to 0 bases, leaving 1 base not matched to a gene. Germline V gives CDR1 LNHDA, CDR2 SQIVND (reference sequence).

The gene calls are TRBV5-4 and TRBJ2-7; 9 nucleotides match TRBD2. This CDR3 contains 14 residues. Trimming at V came to 5 bases and at J to 2 bases, leaving 5 bases not matched to a gene. The germline V gene encodes CDR1 SGHNT and CDR2 YYREEE (reference sequence). CDR3 DNA: TGTGCCAGCAGACGGGCGGGGGGGCCCTACGAGCAGTACTTC. Its protein is CASRRAGGPYEQYF.

The chain is built from TRBV9 and TRBJ2-1; D may be TRBD1 (5 bases). CDR1 is SGDLS and CDR2 is YYNGEE in the germline V gene. There are 16 residues in the CDR3. Trimming removed 4 bases from V and 6 bases from J, with 20 bases in between. This CDR3 reads CASSLSGLSSPNEQFF. CDR3 bases: TGTGCCAGCAGCCTATCAGGGCTCAGCAGCCCCAATGAGCAGTTCTTC. Together with reference TRBV9 and TRBJ2-1, the CDR3 gives the full variable domain: DSGVTQTPKHLITATGQRVTLRCSPRSGDLSVYWYQQSLDQGLQFLIQYYNGEERAKGNILERFSAQQFPDLHSELNLSSLELGDSALYFCASSLSGLSSPNEQFFGPGTRLTVL.

The chain is built from TRBV27 and TRBJ2-6; a weak D match, TRBD1 (5 bases). The V end lost 1 base, the J end lost 3 bases, and 19 bases lay between the germline ends. This CDR3 contains 19 residues. CDR1 is MNHEY and CDR2 is SMNVEV in the germline V gene (reference sequence). CDR3 sequence (DNA): TGTGCCAGCAGTTTATTTTCCGTGGCAGGGAAAGGTGGGGCCAACGTCCTGACTTTC. It specifies CASSLFSVAGKGGANVLTF.

The V call is TRBV7-6, the J call TRBJ1-3; 8 nucleotides align to TRBD1. V lost 5 bases to trimming and J lost 0 bases; unmatched junction nucleotides: 3. The CDR3 sequence is 15 residues long. Germline V gene lookup returns CDR1 SGHVS and CDR2 FNYEAQ. The CDR3 DNA is TGTGCCAGCAGCCTCACAGGGGGCTCTGGAAACACCATATATTTT. Its protein product is CASSLTGGSGNTIYF.

J is TRBJ2-5 and V is TRBV7-7; perhaps TRBD1 as D (8 bases). Trimming took off 5 bases at V and 4 bases at J, with 14 bases between the two ends. The CDR3 covers 14 residues. The germline gives CDR1 SSHAT, CDR2 FNYEAQ (reference sequence). CDR3 loop: CASSANRGGETQYF. CDR3 sequence (DNA): TGTGCCAGCAGCGCCAACAGGGGGGGAGAGACCCAGTACTTC.

V usage is TRBV5-5 and J usage is TRBJ2-2; D perhaps matches TRBD2 (5 bases). V gave up 1 base and J gave up 4 bases, with 8 bases separating them. The CDR3 loop spans 14 amino acids. Germline V gene lookup returns CDR1 SGHKS and CDR2 YYEKEE (reference sequence). The CDR3, as DNA: TGTGCCAGCAGCTTGTGGGGAGCCACCGGGGAGCTGTTTTTT. Protein product: CASSLWGATGELFF.

The CDR3 protein is CASGLVSRSGEFYEQYF. DNA for the CDR3: TGTGCTAGTGGTTTGGTATCCAGAAGCGGAGAATTCTACGAGCAGTACTTC. The chain couples TRBV12-5 to TRBJ2-7; tentative D call: TRBD2 (5 bases). V lost 0 bases, J lost 3 bases, and 18 bases lay in between. CDR3 length: 17 residues. Germline assignment: CDR1 LGHNT and CDR2 FRNRAP.

The CDR3 coding sequence is TGTGCCAGCAGCTTAGGGCAGGGGGAAAGAGAGACCCAGTACTTC. Translated: CASSLGQGERETQYF. V is TRBV7-9 and J is TRBJ2-5; 7 nucleotides align to TRBD1. Germline-derived CDR1 and CDR2 are SEHNR and FQNEAQ (reference sequence). This CDR3 comprises 15 residues. The trim removed 1 base at V and 4 bases at J, leaving 6 bases unmatched.

The rearrangement uses TRBV6-1 and TRBJ1-5; 7 bases fit TRBD1. CDR3 size: 14 residues. V lost 7 bases, J lost 3 bases, and 6 bases stayed unmatched. Per germline, CDR1 MNHNS and CDR2 SASEGT. CDR3 sequence: CASTGQAINQPQHF. Written as DNA, the CDR3 is TGTGCCAGCACAGGACAGGCGATCAATCAGCCCCAGCATTTT.

As regards this clone: Additional DNA sequences in this sample encode the identical CDR3. The chain employs TRBV27 and TRBJ1-5; D unclear. The V end was cut by 4 bases, the J end by 0 bases, with 7 bases between. The CDR3 runs 14 residues. CDR1 is MNHEY and CDR2 is SMNVEV in the germline V gene (reference sequence). CDR3 in amino acids: CASSSQYSNQPQHF. Written as DNA, the CDR3 is TGTGCCAGCAGTTCCCAGTATAGCAATCAGCCCCAGCATTTT.

J is TRBJ2-5 and V is TRBV30; the D gene is possibly TRBD1 (5 bases). Trimming removed 2 bases at V and 3 bases at J, with 19 bases between. CDR1 and CDR2 from the germline V gene are GTSNPN and SVGIG (reference sequence). CDR3 length equals 16 residues. The CDR3 DNA reads as TGTGCCTGGAGTTCCGTTTTTTCGGCAGGGAAAGAGACCCAGTACTTC. Amino acid sequence: CAWSSVFSAGKETQYF.

V is TRBV6-1 and J is TRBJ2-1; unclear D gene. The V gene lost 1 base and the J gene lost 0 bases, with 10 bases spanning the gap. CDR3 size: 16 residues. Germline CDR1 is MNHNS and CDR2 is SASEGT. CDR3: CASSEEPRSSYNEQFF. The CDR3 DNA follows: TGTGCCAGCAGTGAAGAACCTAGGAGCTCCTACAATGAGCAGTTCTTC.

The chain carries TRBV6-1 and TRBJ1-1; 10 bases align to TRBD1. Germline V CDR1 and CDR2: MNHNS, SASEGT. The CDR3 contains 14 residues. V was pared by 5 bases and J by 3 bases, with 3 bases of the junction left unmatched. The CDR3 bases are TGTGCCAGCAGTAGACAGGGGGCTGACACTGAAGCTTTCTTT. It is translated as CASSRQGADTEAFF.

The rearrangement uses TRBV6-6 and TRBJ2-7; D might be TRBD2 (6 bases). Germline CDR1 is MNHNY and CDR2 is SVGAGI (reference sequence). Between the trimmed V and J ends, which lost 2 bases and 0 bases, there was a span of 14 bases. The CDR3 is made up of 16 amino acids. CDR3 DNA sequence: TGTGCCAGCAGTTACGGACTAAGGGATCCCTCCTACGAGCAGTACTTC. Translated: CASSYGLRDPSYEQYF.

The chain recombines TRBV5-1 with TRBJ2-7; D gene unclear. CDR3 length: 13 amino acids. Trimming left V 2 bases short and J 2 bases short, with 8 bases between. Germline CDR1 SGHRS, CDR2 YFSETQ. CDR3 protein: CASSLPGTYEQYF. The CDR3 region has the DNA TGCGCCAGCAGCTTACCAGGTACCTACGAGCAGTACTTC.

V is TRBV27 and J is TRBJ2-3, with TRBD2 identical over 8 bases. V lost 8 bases, J lost 2 bases, and 12 bases stayed unmatched. CDR3 length equals 16 residues. The germline CDR1 and CDR2 sequences are MNHEY and SMNVEV (reference sequence). CDR3 residues: CASRGGGPRSTDTQYF. The CDR3 DNA is TGTGCCAGCCGGGGGGGAGGCCCAAGGTCCACAGATACGCAGTATTTT.

V gene TRBV6-4 combines with J gene TRBJ2-1, with D unresolved. The length of the CDR3 is 17 residues. V lost 6 bases to trimming and J lost 6 bases, with 24 bases between them. CDR1 is MRHNA and CDR2 is SNTAGT in the germline V gene. CDR3 protein: CASSSIPWASKANEQFF. The CDR3 DNA sequence: TGTGCCAGCAGCTCAATCCCGTGGGCCTCCAAGGCCAATGAGCAGTTCTTC.

The rearrangement joins TRBV7-9 to TRBJ2-1, with unresolved D. Between the trimmed V and J ends, which lost 2 bases and 4 bases, there was a span of 6 bases. Germline-derived CDR1 and CDR2 are SEHNR and FQNEAQ (reference sequence). This CDR3 spans 13 amino acids. CDR3 bases: TGTGCCAGCAGCTTAATCGGGTACAATGAGCAGTTCTTC. Its protein is CASSLIGYNEQFF.

The rearrangement uses TRBV19 and TRBJ1-2; D possibly corresponds to TRBD1 (6 bases). The CDR3 runs to 14 residues. Germline values: CDR1 LNHDA, CDR2 SQIVND (reference sequence). Deletions cut 5 bases from V and 7 bases from J, with 17 bases between. DNA for the CDR3: TGTGCCAGTAGTGCGGTACAGGGACCGCGTGGCTACACCTTC. The encoded protein is CASSAVQGPRGYTF.